The sample holds many counts of the clone carrying this T cell receptor beta chain. Its antigen is unidentified. This entry belongs to a study of breast tumors, draining lymph nodes, adjacent tissues. In TCRdb, the multiplex PCR reads were re-called with MiXCR into one record per CDR3 protein. Here the sample spans roughly 130,000 distinct CDR3 sequences, 15% to 20% being singletons. General study results and limits: Tumors had less TCR diversity than lymph nodes, more than nontumor tissue.

The V gene's germline CDR1 is SQVTM and CDR2 ANQGSEA. The V end was cut by 6 bases, the J end by 1 base, with 10 bases between. The CDR3 contains 13 residues. Axillary draining lymph nodes of breast cancer patients supplied the node samples. Input material: axillary lymph node tissue. This chain joins TRBV29-1 and TRBJ2-1; perhaps TRBD2 as D (6 bases). The receptor was derived from a female donor with breast cancer. Some clones in this sample may be carry-over from other donors' samples. In DNA form, the CDR3 reads TGCAGCGTCCTTAGCGGTTCCTACAATGAGCAGTTCTTC. Translating it yields CSVLSGSYNEQFF.